These 21 T cell receptor beta chains share one sample of origin, sequenced in a study of CD8+CD57+ T cells in acquired aplastic anemia. Genomic DNA templated the TCR beta VDJ and CDR3 profiling. TCRdb independently ran MiXCR on the reads; one entry per CDR3 protein. The top ten clones hold approximately 40% of a sample with hundreds of thousands of distinct CDR3 sequences, roughly 82% of them seen once. Patients included in sequencing had previously demonstrated CD8+CD57+ cell expansion by flow cytometry. Sequencing was performed on sorted CD4+, CD8+, or CD8+CD57+ T cells (not recorded which) from PBMCs. The receptors originated from a human donor with aplastic anemia.

For this clonotype: Compared with germline, one end of the junction differs, possibly owing to a read error. V gene TRBV7-7 combines with J gene TRBJ2-3; TRBD1 agrees at 7 bases. The germline gives CDR1 SSHAT, CDR2 FNYEAQ (reference sequence). This CDR3 is 14 amino acids long. The chain's CDR3 is CASTWAEGQVAPWF. CDR3 in DNA: TGTGCTAGCACCTGGGCGGAAGGACAGGTCGCCCCTTGGTTT.

In DNA form, the CDR3 reads TGTGCCAGCAGCTCGAACTACTTAGTTCACCACCAGTACTTC. Its protein product is CASSSNYLVHHQYF. The V and J genes are TRBV7-6 and TRBJ2-7; D gene uncertain. Germline CDR1 is SGHVS and CDR2 is FNYEAQ. Deletions cut 4 bases from V and 10 bases from J, with 20 bases between. The CDR3 runs 14 residues.

This rearrangement joins TRBV29-1 to TRBJ1-2, with 8 nucleotides matching TRBD1. CDR1 is SQVTM and CDR2 is ANQGSEA in the germline V gene. Trimming at V came to 0 bases and at J to 4 bases, leaving 4 bases not matched to a gene. The CDR3 contains 14 residues. Written as DNA, the CDR3 is TGCAGCGTTGAAGAGCCGGGACAGGTCTATGGCTACACCTTC. This translates into CSVEEPGQVYGYTF.

Worth noting for this clonotype: The conserved phenylalanine or tryptophan normally closing the CDR3 is absent here, so this likely arose from a read error. No DNA is shown, since the ends of the CDR3 on it are uncertain; the CDR3 is the one TCRdb lists. The chain carries TRBV7-9 and TRBJ1-2. The CDR3 totals 13 residues, both ends included. In germline, CDR1 is SEHNR, CDR2 FQNEAQ (reference sequence). The CDR3 sequence is CASSLVADTQYFG.

The genes are TRBV7-8 and TRBJ2-1; TRBD2 matches 7 bases. With V trimmed by 3 bases and J by 10 bases, 15 bases remained unmatched. Germline CDR1 SGHVS, CDR2 FQNEAQ. The CDR3 loop spans 16 amino acids. CDR3 sequence (DNA): TGTGCCAGCAGCTTTCCGGGAGGCGGCGGGACGCAGGAGCAGTTCTTC. This gives the protein CASSFPGGGGTQEQFF.

V gene TRBV11-3 combines with J gene TRBJ1-5; 7 nucleotides match TRBD1. The trim removed 0 bases at V and 8 bases at J, leaving 1 base unmatched. The CDR3 has 13 amino acids. CDR1 SGHNT and CDR2 YENEEA come from the germline V gene. The CDR3 here is CASSLEGTEPQHF. For the CDR3, the DNA is TGTGCCAGCAGCTTAGAAGGGACAGAGCCCCAGCATTTT. The complete variable domain, with remaining parts taken from reference TRBV11-3 and TRBJ1-5, reads EAGVVQSPRYKIIEKKQPVAFWCNPISGHNTLYWYLQNLGQGPELLIRYENEEAVDDSQLPKDRFSAERLKGVDSTLKIQPAELGDSAVYLCASSLEGTEPQHFGDGTRLSIL.

The chain joins TRBV10-3 to TRBJ2-3, with TRBD1 identical over 7 bases. Germline V lookup: CDR1 ENHRY, CDR2 SYGVKD. Trimming took 6 bases from V and 1 from J; bases not matched to a gene: 7. This CDR3 is built from 15 residues. CDR3 nucleotides: TGTGCCATCAGCAACGGCGGACAGGGCACAGATACGCAGTATTTT. It is translated as CAISNGGQGTDTQYF.

The chain recombines TRBV5-1 with TRBJ2-3; 10 bases are shared with TRBD1. J lost 8 bases, V lost 4 bases, and 7 bases had no gene match. Germline values: CDR1 SGHRS, CDR2 YFSETQ. CDR3 length: 14 residues. Here the CDR3 reads CASSPPRDRGTQYF. The CDR3, as DNA: TGCGCCAGCAGCCCACCCCGGGACAGGGGTACGCAGTATTTT.

The chain recombines TRBV7-9 with TRBJ2-7, with D tentatively TRBD1 (6 bases). The CDR3 is 18 residues long. Trimming pared 3 bases from V and 3 bases from J, leaving 24 bases between. Looked up from germline, CDR1 is SEHNR and CDR2 is FQNEAQ (reference sequence). CDR3 region: CASSFHPGETALYYEQYV. The DNA of the CDR3 is TGTGCCAGCAGCTTTCATCCAGGGGAGACAGCCCTTTACTACGAGCAGTACGTC.

This clonotype was detected a few times. The chain employs TRBV13 and TRBJ2-7; D may be TRBD1 (8 bases). Trimming cost V 2 bases and J 3 bases, with 11 bases left between them. CDR1 is PRHDT, CDR2 FYEKMQ, per germline (reference sequence). The CDR3 has 14 amino acids. The CDR3 region has the DNA TGTGCCAGCAGCTTAAGCGGGACAGGCTACGAGCAGTACTTC. Amino acid sequence: CASSLSGTGYEQYF.

The J gene is TRBJ2-6, the V gene TRBV7-8, with 10 bases fitting TRBD2. V trimming: 7 bases; J trimming: 8 bases; junction bases outside the gene matches: 14. Germline V gene lookup returns CDR1 SGHVS and CDR2 FQNEAQ. The CDR3 runs to 17 residues. CDR3 sequence: CASTLAGVPARPNVLTF. Written as DNA, the CDR3 is TGTGCCAGCACCCTAGCGGGGGTCCCCGCTAGGCCCAACGTCCTGACTTTC.

Concerning this clonotype: Sequence at one end of the junction differs from germline and may be a read error. The V and J genes are TRBV24-1 and TRBJ2-7; a weak D match, TRBD1 (6 bases). From germline, CDR1 is KGHDR and CDR2 SFDVKD. The CDR3 consists of 14 residues. This chain's CDR3 is CASSYTGKDYEQYF. CDR3 DNA: TGTGCCAGCAGTTATACAGGGAAGGACTACGAGCAGTACTTC.

The J gene is TRBJ2-2, the V gene TRBV7-6; D is unclear. CDR1 SGHVS and CDR2 FNYEAQ come from the germline V gene. This CDR3 contains 16 residues. Between the trimmed V and J ends, which lost 3 bases and 12 bases, there was a span of 23 bases. CDR3 region: CASSLEFYKKPRQLFF. The CDR3 region has the DNA TGTGCCAGCAGCTTGGAATTCTACAAGAAACCCCGCCAGCTGTTTTTT.

Regarding this clonotype: The junction shows a germline mismatch at one end, possibly a read error. The J gene is TRBJ2-5, the V gene TRBV11-3; D is uncertain. CDR3 length: 14 amino acids. The V gene's germline CDR1 is SGHNT and CDR2 YENEEA. The CDR3 nucleotides read TGTGCCACCAGCATAGGCCTCGAGCAAAAGACCCAGTACTTC. Residues: CATSIGLEQKTQYF.

This clonotype was counted between two and nine times. Without the conserved terminal phenylalanine or tryptophan, this CDR3 likely stems from a read error. It is unclear where the CDR3 begins or ends on the DNA, so no DNA is shown, and the CDR3 is as TCRdb lists it. The V gene is TRBV7-9, the J gene TRBJ2-3; the table's D call of TRBD1 was not tested on the DNA. Per the germline V gene, CDR1 is SEHNR and CDR2 is FQNEAQ (reference sequence). A total of 13 residues make up the CDR3, ends included. This chain's CDR3 is CASRDARQGHYEQ.

The chain uses TRBV10-2 and TRBJ2-5; 8 nucleotides align to TRBD2. The germline gives CDR1 WSHSY, CDR2 SAAADI. Germline trimming cut 6 bases from V and 3 bases from J; bases unmatched to any gene: 6. The CDR3 loop spans 14 amino acids. This CDR3 is CASRGGLVKETQYF. CDR3 coding DNA: TGCGCCAGCAGAGGGGGACTAGTAAAAGAGACCCAGTACTTC.

V and J are TRBV15 and TRBJ1-2, with D perhaps matching TRBD1 (6 bases). Germline CDR1 reads LNHNV; CDR2 reads YYDKDF (reference sequence). The CDR3 loop spans 14 amino acids. V lost 5 bases and J 0 bases, leaving 10 bases between the germline ends. CDR3 sequence reads: CATSLDSTNYGYTF. For the CDR3, the DNA is TGTGCCACCAGCTTGGACAGCACTAACTATGGCTACACCTTC.

V is TRBV7-9 and J is TRBJ2-7; D is ambiguous. V lost 4 bases and J 4 bases, leaving 26 bases between the germline ends. Germline V gene sequence: CDR1 SEHNR, CDR2 FQNEAQ (reference sequence). The CDR3 contains 18 residues. This CDR3 is CASSSPNQPQHLGYEQYV. In nucleotides, the CDR3 is TGTGCCAGCAGCTCCCCTAATCAGCCCCAGCACCTTGGTTACGAGCAGTACGTC.

This clonotype was seen ten or more times. The V gene is TRBV20-1, the J gene TRBJ1-1; no reliable D call. V lost 6 bases, J lost 1 base, and 9 bases lay in between. The germline V gene has CDR1 DFQATT and CDR2 SNEGSKA (reference sequence). The CDR3 is made up of 12 amino acids. The CDR3 DNA reads as TGCAGTGCCCCGAAGGAGAACACTGAAGCTTTCTTT. Translation gives CSAPKENTEAFF.

This clonotype rates as medium-sized. The rearrangement uses TRBV4-1 and TRBJ2-1, with 13 bases matching TRBD2. This CDR3 is 16 amino acids long. Germline V gene data show CDR1 as MGHRA and CDR2 as YSYEKL. Trimming removed 0 bases from V and 7 bases from J; junction bases left unmatched: 3. DNA for the CDR3: TGCGCCAGCAGCCAAGAGGGACTAGCGGGAAAAAATGAGCAGTTCTTC. This sequence encodes CASSQEGLAGKNEQFF.

The V gene is TRBV11-1, the J gene TRBJ2-5; 8 nucleotides agree with TRBD1. This CDR3 spans 12 amino acids. V lost 8 bases to trimming and J lost 9 bases; unmatched junction nucleotides: 8. Germline V gene sequence: CDR1 SGHAT, CDR2 FQDESV (reference sequence). The CDR3 is CASQGARAAQYF. Written as DNA, the CDR3 is TGTGCCAGCCAGGGGGCTAGGGCGGCCCAGTACTTC.